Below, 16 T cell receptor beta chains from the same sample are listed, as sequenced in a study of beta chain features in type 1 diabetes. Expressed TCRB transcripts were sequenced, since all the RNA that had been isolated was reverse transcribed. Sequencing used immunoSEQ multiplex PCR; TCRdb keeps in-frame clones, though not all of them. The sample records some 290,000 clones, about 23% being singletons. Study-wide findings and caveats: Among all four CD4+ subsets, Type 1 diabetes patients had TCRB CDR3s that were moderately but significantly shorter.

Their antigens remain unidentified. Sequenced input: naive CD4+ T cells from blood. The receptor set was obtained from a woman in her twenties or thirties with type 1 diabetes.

CDR3: CASSLAGADTQYF. In nucleotides, the CDR3 is TGCGCCAGCAGCTTGGCAGGGGCAGATACGCAGTATTTT. The rearrangement links TRBV5-1 to TRBJ2-3, with D maybe TRBD1 (6 bases). Germline V gene sequence: CDR1 SGHRS, CDR2 YFSETQ. The CDR3 is 13 residues long. The V end lost 0 bases, the J end lost 4 bases, and 6 bases lay between the germline ends.

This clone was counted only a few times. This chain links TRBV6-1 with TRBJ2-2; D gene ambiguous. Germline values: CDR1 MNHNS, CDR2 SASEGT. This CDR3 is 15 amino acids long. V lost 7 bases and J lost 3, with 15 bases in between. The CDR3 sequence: CASTPYVRDTGELFF. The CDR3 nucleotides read TGTGCCAGCACCCCATATGTCCGGGACACCGGGGAGCTGTTTTTT.

CDR3: CAWSVERGGEKLFF. The DNA for the CDR3 is TGTGCCTGGAGTGTGGAGAGAGGTGGAGAAAAACTGTTTTTT. The J gene is TRBJ1-4, the V gene TRBV30; D is unclear. The V gene lost 0 bases and the J gene lost 8 bases, with 13 bases spanning the gap. The CDR3 spans 14 residues. CDR1 and CDR2 from the germline V gene are GTSNPN and SVGIG (reference sequence).

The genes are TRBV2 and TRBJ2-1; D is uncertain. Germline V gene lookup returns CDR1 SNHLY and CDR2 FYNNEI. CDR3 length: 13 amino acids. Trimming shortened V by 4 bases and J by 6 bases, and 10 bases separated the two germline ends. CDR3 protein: CASSVRVANEQFF. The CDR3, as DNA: TGTGCCAGCAGTGTTAGAGTAGCCAATGAGCAGTTCTTC. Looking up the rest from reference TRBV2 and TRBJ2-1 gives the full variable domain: EPEVTQTPSHQVTQMGQEVILRCVPISNHLYFYWYRQILGQKVEFLVSFYNNEISEKSEIFDDQFSVERPDGSNFTLKIRSTKLEDSAMYFCASSVRVANEQFFGPGTRLTVL.

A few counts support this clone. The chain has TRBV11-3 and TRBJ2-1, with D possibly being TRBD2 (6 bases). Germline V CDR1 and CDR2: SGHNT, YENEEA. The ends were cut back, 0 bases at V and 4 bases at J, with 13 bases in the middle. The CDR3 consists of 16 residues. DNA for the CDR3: TGTGCCAGCAGCTTAGAATGGGGGGAGCCATACAATGAGCAGTTCTTC. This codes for CASSLEWGEPYNEQFF.

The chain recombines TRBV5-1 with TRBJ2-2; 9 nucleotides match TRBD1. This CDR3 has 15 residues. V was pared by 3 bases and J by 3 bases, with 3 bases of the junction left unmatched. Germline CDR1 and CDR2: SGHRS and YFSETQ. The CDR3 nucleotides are TGCGCCAGCAGCTCGGGACAGGGCTACACCGGGGAGCTGTTTTTT. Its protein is CASSSGQGYTGELFF.

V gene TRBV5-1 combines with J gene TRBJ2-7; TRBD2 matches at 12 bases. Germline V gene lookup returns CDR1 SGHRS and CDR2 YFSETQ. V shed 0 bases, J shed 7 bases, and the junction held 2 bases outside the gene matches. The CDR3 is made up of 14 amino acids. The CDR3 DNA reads TGCGCCAGCAGCTTGGGACTAGCGGGAGTGGAGCAGTACTTC. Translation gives CASSLGLAGVEQYF.

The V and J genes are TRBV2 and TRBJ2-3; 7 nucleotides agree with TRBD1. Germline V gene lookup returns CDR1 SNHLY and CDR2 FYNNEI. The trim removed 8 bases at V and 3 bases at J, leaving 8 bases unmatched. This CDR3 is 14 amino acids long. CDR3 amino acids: CASLKTGLTDTQYF. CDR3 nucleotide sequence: TGTGCCAGCCTAAAGACAGGGCTAACAGATACGCAGTATTTT.

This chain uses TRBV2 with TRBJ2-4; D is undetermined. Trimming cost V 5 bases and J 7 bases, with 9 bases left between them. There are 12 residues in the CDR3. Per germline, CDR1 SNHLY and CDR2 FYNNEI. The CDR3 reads CASSRTDNIQYF. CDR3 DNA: TGTGCCAGCAGTCGAACAGATAACATTCAGTACTTC.

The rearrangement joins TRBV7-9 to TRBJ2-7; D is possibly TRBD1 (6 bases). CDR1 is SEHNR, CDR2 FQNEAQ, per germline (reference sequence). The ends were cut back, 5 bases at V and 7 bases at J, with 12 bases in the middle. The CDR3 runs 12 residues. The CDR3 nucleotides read TGTGCCAGCAGCCACCTTAGGGGGGAGCAGTACTTC. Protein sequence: CASSHLRGEQYF.

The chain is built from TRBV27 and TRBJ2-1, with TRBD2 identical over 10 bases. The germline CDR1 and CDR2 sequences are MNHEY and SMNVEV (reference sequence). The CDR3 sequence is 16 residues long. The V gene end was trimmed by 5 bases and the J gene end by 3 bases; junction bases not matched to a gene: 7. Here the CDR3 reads CASSPPGTSDYNEQFF. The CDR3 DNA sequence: TGTGCCAGCAGTCCACCCGGGACTAGCGACTACAATGAGCAGTTCTTC.

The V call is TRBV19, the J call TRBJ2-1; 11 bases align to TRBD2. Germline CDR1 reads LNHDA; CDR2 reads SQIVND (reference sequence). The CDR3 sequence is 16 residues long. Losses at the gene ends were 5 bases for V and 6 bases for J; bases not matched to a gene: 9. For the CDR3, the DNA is TGTGCCAGTAGTCCAATGGGACTAGCGGAAGTCAATGAGCAGTTCTTC. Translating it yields CASSPMGLAEVNEQFF.

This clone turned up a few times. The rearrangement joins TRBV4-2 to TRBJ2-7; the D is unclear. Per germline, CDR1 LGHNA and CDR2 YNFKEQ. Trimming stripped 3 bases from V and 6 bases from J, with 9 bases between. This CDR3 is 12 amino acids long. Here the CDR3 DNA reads TGTGCCAGCAGCCATGCCCCCGGCGAGCAGTACTTC. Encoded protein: CASSHAPGEQYF.

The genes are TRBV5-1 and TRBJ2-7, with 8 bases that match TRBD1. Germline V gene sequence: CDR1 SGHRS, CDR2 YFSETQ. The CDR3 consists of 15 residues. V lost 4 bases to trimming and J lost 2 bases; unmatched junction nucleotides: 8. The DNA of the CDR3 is TGCGCCAGCAGCCACCCGGGACAGGCCCCCTACGAGCAGTACTTC. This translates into CASSHPGQAPYEQYF.

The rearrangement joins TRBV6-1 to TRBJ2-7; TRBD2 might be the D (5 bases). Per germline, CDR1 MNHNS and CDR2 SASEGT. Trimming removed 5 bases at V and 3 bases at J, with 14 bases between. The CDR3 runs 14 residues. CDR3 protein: CASSLEGRNYEQYF. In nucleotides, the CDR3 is TGTGCCAGCAGTCTTGAGGGTAGAAACTACGAGCAGTACTTC.

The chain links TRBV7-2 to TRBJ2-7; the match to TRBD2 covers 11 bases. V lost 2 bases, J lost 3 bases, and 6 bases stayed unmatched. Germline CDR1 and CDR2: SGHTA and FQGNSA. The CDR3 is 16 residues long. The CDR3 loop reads CASSLLGTSGLYEQYF. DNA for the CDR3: TGTGCCAGCAGCTTATTAGGGACTAGCGGCCTCTACGAGCAGTACTTC.